A single sample gave rise to the 5 T cell receptor beta chains below, sequenced in a study of OX40 agonist ivuxolimab in advanced cancers. Some clones are missing from TCRdb's copy, which holds only in-frame ones; the method was immunoSEQ multiplex PCR. The top ten clones hold 20% to 30% of a sample with 5,500 to 7,500 clones, around four fifths of them seen once. The material sequenced was CD4+ or CD8+ T cells sorted from blood, taken in a trial of the OX40 agonist ivuxolimab. These receptors originate from an adult with an advanced solid tumor such as melanoma, head and neck, liver or kidney cancer.

The chain links TRBV15 to TRBJ2-3; maybe TRBD2 (6 bases). This CDR3 region has 15 residues. CDR1 is LNHNV, CDR2 YYDKDF, per germline (reference sequence). V lost 0 bases and J lost 2, with 9 bases in between. The CDR3 DNA reads as TGTGCCACCAGCAGAGATGGGACTTTCACAGATACGCAGTATTTT. Residues: CATSRDGTFTDTQYF. Full variable domain (missing parts from reference TRBV15 and TRBJ2-3): DAMVIQNPRYQVTQFGKPVTLSCSQTLNHNVMYWYQQKSSQAPKLLFHYYDKDFNNEADTPDNFQSRRPNTSFCFLDIRSPGLGDTAMYLCATSRDGTFTDTQYFGPGTRLTVL.

The chain is built from TRBV27 and TRBJ2-7; TRBD2 might be the D (5 bases). Trimming took 2 bases from V and 2 from J, leaving 16 bases between them. Germline values: CDR1 MNHEY, CDR2 SMNVEV (reference sequence). This CDR3 contains 16 residues. The CDR3 DNA is TGTGCCAGCAGTTTAGCGGCTAGCTACCTCCCCTACGAGCAGTACTTC. It encodes CASSLAASYLPYEQYF.

The chain employs TRBV27 and TRBJ1-1, with D possibly TRBD1 on 6 matching bases. Germline loops: CDR1 MNHEY, CDR2 SMNVEV (reference sequence). Trimming pared 3 bases from V and 8 bases from J, leaving 10 bases between. The CDR3 length is 12 residues. Here the CDR3 DNA reads TGTGCCAGCAGTTTTAGGGGGGGGGAAGCTTTCTTT. Translating gives CASSFRGGEAFF.

The chain combines TRBV29-1 with TRBJ2-3, with D unresolved. CDR1 SQVTM and CDR2 ANQGSEA come from the germline V gene. V was trimmed by 7 bases and J by 4 bases, leaving 18 bases between them. The length of the CDR3 is 14 residues. The CDR3 DNA follows: TGCAGCGCCGGAGCCAAACCAATTTCAGATACGCAGTATTTT. The encoded protein is CSAGAKPISDTQYF.

This clone ranks as large. The rearrangement uses TRBV2 and TRBJ2-7, with TRBD2 matching over 7 bases. CDR1 SNHLY and CDR2 FYNNEI come from the germline V gene. This CDR3 comprises 15 residues. V dropped 7 bases and J dropped 0; count of bases not matched to a gene: 9. The CDR3 reads CASTPSGIRSYEQYF. The CDR3, as DNA: TGTGCCAGCACCCCAAGCGGGATACGCTCCTACGAGCAGTACTTC. The entire variable domain, with the rest obtained from reference TRBV2 and TRBJ2-7, is as follows: EPEVTQTPSHQVTQMGQEVILRCVPISNHLYFYWYRQILGQKVEFLVSFYNNEISEKSEIFDDQFSVERPDGSNFTLKIRSTKLEDSAMYFCASTPSGIRSYEQYFGPGTRLTVT.